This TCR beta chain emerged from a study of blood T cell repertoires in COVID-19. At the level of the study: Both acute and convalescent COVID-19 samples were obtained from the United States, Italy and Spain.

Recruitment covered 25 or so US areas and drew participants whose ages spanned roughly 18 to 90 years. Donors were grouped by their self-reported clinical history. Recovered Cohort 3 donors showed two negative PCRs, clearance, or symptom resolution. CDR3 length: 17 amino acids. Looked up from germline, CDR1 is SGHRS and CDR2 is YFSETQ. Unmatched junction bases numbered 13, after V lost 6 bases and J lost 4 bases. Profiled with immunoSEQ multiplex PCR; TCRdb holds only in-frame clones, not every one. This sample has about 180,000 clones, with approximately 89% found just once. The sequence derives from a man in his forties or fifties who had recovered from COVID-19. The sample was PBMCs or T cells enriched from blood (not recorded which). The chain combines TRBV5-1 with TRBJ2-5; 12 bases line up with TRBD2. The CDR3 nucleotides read TGCGCCAGCAAGTCGACTAGCGGGAGTATCGAACGAGAGACCCAGTACTTC. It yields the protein CASKSTSGSIERETQYF.